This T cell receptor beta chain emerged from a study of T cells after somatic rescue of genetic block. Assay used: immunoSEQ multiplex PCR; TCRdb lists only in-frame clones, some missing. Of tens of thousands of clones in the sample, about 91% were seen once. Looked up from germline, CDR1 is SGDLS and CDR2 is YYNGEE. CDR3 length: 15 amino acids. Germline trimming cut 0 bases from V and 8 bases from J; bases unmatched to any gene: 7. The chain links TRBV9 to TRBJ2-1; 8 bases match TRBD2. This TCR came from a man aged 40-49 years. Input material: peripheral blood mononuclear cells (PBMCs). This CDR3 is CASSVGGRSFDEQFF. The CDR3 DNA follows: TGTGCCAGCAGCGTAGGCGGGAGGTCATTCGATGAGCAGTTCTTC.